The clone carrying this T cell receptor beta chain showed up many times. Its cognate antigen is unknown. The CDR3 has 14 amino acids. Trimming pared 5 bases from V and 6 bases from J, leaving 13 bases between. CDR1 is LNHNV, CDR2 YYDKDF, per germline (reference sequence). 5'RACE with constant-segment primers built TCRalpha and TCRbeta cDNA libraries with UMIs. MiXCR was run by TCRdb on the 5' RACE reads, yielding one entry per CDR3 protein. The sample records approximately 100,000 distinct CDR3 sequences, 11% being singletons. These data originate in a study of T-cell memory formation after mild COVID-19. Findings and caveats of the study: Contracting clones localized mainly to CM and EM when CD4+ and mainly to EMRA when CD8+. Later expanders leaned CD4+, whereas clones that contracted between day 15 and 85 were balanced CD4/CD8.

This sequence joins TRBV15 and TRBJ2-2; D may be TRBD1 (5 bases). This clonotype was sampled from a man in his late teens or twenties who had mild COVID-19 (a few samples of this study predate the infection). Cell type and time point are not known. What was sequenced was PBMCs or a T cell subset sorted from them (not recorded which). The CDR3 region is CATSLGPGAGELFF. The CDR3 nucleotides read TGTGCCACCAGCCTGGGGCCCGGCGCCGGGGAGCTGTTTTTT.